These 24 T cell receptor beta chains were all obtained from the same sample, sequenced in a study of blood T cell repertoires in COVID-19. Data came from immunoSEQ multiplex PCR; TCRdb stores just in-frame clones and leaves some out. The profile covers around 140,000 clones, with around 90% appearing a single time and less than 2% taken by the ten largest. The material sequenced was peripheral blood. The receptors come from a man aged 70 or older with acute or convalescent COVID-19.

The chain uses TRBV3-1 (or the pseudogene TRBV3-2) and TRBJ1-1; D may be TRBD1 (5 bases). The CDR3 length is 14 residues. V dropped 5 bases and J dropped 4 bases, with 14 bases sitting between them. Germline V lookup: CDR1 LGHDT, CDR2 YNNKEL (reference sequence). CDR3 nucleotide sequence: TGTGCCAGCAGCAGAAAGGGGAGGTTCACTGAAGCTTTCTTT. Residues: CASSRKGRFTEAFF.

The chain uses TRBV2 and TRBJ2-1; no firm D call. Deletions cut 6 bases from V and 3 bases from J, with 9 bases between. The CDR3 runs to 13 residues. From germline, CDR1 is SNHLY and CDR2 FYNNEI. CDR3: CASSLADYNEQFF. The DNA of the CDR3 is TGTGCCAGCAGCCTGGCTGACTACAATGAGCAGTTCTTC.

This clone was seen only a few times. This rearrangement joins TRBV9 to TRBJ1-1; tentatively, D is TRBD1 (6 bases). The CDR3 consists of 15 residues. The germline gives CDR1 SGDLS, CDR2 YYNGEE. The ends were cut back, 4 bases at V and 2 bases at J, with 15 bases in the middle. CDR3 nucleotides: TGTGCCAGCAGCAGTCAAACAGGGCCCAACACTGAAGCTTTCTTT. Translating it yields CASSSQTGPNTEAFF.

The CDR3 spells CASSPTRSSYNEQFF. In nucleotides, the CDR3 is TGTGCCAGCAGCCCGACTAGGAGCTCCTACAATGAGCAGTTCTTC. The chain couples TRBV7-2 to TRBJ2-1; a weak D match, TRBD2 (6 bases). Germline values: CDR1 SGHTA, CDR2 FQGNSA. V was clipped by 5 bases and J by 0 bases, with 11 bases between them. The CDR3 has 15 residues.

The chain carries TRBV9 and TRBJ1-1, with a tentative D call TRBD1 (5 bases). The CDR3 consists of 14 residues. Looked up from germline, CDR1 is SGDLS and CDR2 is YYNGEE. V lost 3 bases, J lost 0 bases, and 9 bases lay in between. The CDR3 loop reads CASSGRDLNTEAFF. The CDR3, as DNA: TGTGCCAGCAGCGGAAGGGACTTGAACACTGAAGCTTTCTTT.

This chain uses TRBV11-2 with TRBJ1-3; D is unresolved. The CDR3 covers 15 residues. Germline assignment: CDR1 SGHAT and CDR2 FQNNGV. V was shortened by 1 base and J by 4 bases, with 11 bases between the two germline ends. The CDR3 nucleotides are TGTGCCAGCAGCTTAGTCTACGGTACCGGAAACACCATATATTTT. This translates into CASSLVYGTGNTIYF.

The chain uses TRBV2 and TRBJ2-1; perhaps TRBD2 as D (5 bases). V lost 7 bases and J lost 8, with 15 bases in between. CDR1 and CDR2 (germline): SNHLY, FYNNEI. CDR3 size: 13 residues. CDR3 residues: CASTLQERDEQFF. In nucleotides, the CDR3 is TGTGCCAGCACCTTGCAGGAGAGGGATGAGCAGTTCTTC.

The rearrangement joins TRBV6-2 or TRBV6-3 to TRBJ1-1; D unresolved. CDR1 and CDR2 (germline): MNHEY, SVGEGT. The CDR3 has 13 amino acids. Deletions cut 5 bases from V and 0 bases from J, with 7 bases between. CDR3 loop: CASSRGLNTEAFF. As DNA, the CDR3 is TGTGCCAGCAGTCGTGGGCTGAACACTGAAGCTTTCTTT.

The chain recombines TRBV6-1 with TRBJ1-2; D is uncertain. Germline V gene sequence: CDR1 MNHNS, CDR2 SASEGT. V was cut by 3 bases and J by 2 bases, with 16 bases left in between. This CDR3 is built from 16 residues. DNA for the CDR3: TGTGCCAGCAGTGACTACCCGGCGGGGAGGAACTATGGCTACACCTTC. Encoded protein: CASSDYPAGRNYGYTF.

The chain uses TRBV5-1 and TRBJ2-2, with D perhaps matching TRBD1 (6 bases). V lost 2 bases and J lost 4, with 9 bases in between. Germline V gene data show CDR1 as SGHRS and CDR2 as YFSETQ. The CDR3 contains 14 residues. CDR3 loop: CASSLQGSTGELFF. The CDR3, as DNA: TGCGCCAGCAGCTTACAGGGATCCACCGGGGAGCTGTTTTTT.

The chain employs TRBV6-6 and TRBJ2-7, with a weak D call TRBD1 (5 bases). The CDR3 is 14 residues long. CDR1 is MNHNY, CDR2 SVGAGI, per germline (reference sequence). The germline V and J ends were trimmed by 6 bases and 2 bases, with 14 bases remaining between them. CDR3: CASSPGDRTYEQYF. In DNA form, the CDR3 reads TGTGCCAGCAGCCCCGGAGACAGAACCTACGAGCAGTACTTC.

The rearrangement joins TRBV9 to TRBJ1-4; D possibly corresponds to TRBD1 (6 bases). CDR1 is SGDLS, CDR2 YYNGEE, per germline. V lost 4 bases and J 5 bases, leaving 12 bases between the germline ends. CDR3 length: 14 amino acids. As DNA, the CDR3 is TGTGCCAGCAGCCTCAGGGGCGGGAATGAAAAACTGTTTTTT. Its translation: CASSLRGGNEKLFF.

The chain employs TRBV15 and TRBJ1-2; D remains ambiguous. Germline V CDR1 and CDR2: LNHNV, YYDKDF (reference sequence). Trimming stripped 0 bases from V and 3 bases from J, with 11 bases between. This CDR3 has 15 residues. The CDR3 is CATSRDRRWYYGYTF. CDR3 nucleotides: TGTGCCACCAGCAGAGATCGGAGGTGGTACTATGGCTACACCTTC.

The chain recombines TRBV25-1 with TRBJ2-1; D is ambiguous. The CDR3 totals 16 residues. Germline loops: CDR1 MGHDK, CDR2 SYGVNS. Trimming took 4 bases from V and 8 from J, leaving 21 bases between them. CDR3 in DNA: TGTGCCAGCAGTGGGGCCACCCGGTCGACGAACCATGAGCAGTTCTTC. It translates to CASSGATRSTNHEQFF.

This clone was detected only once. This chain joins TRBV7-9 and TRBJ1-1; TRBD1 might be the D (5 bases). The V gene lost 5 bases and the J gene lost 5 bases, with 18 bases spanning the gap. This CDR3 region has 15 residues. Per the germline V gene, CDR1 is SEHNR and CDR2 is FQNEAQ (reference sequence). The CDR3 spells CASSPGREGSTEAFF. The DNA of the CDR3 is TGTGCCAGCAGCCCAGGCAGGGAAGGAAGTACTGAAGCTTTCTTT.

The genes are TRBV2 and TRBJ2-3; 9 bases are shared with TRBD1. The trim removed 8 bases at V and 2 bases at J, leaving 8 bases unmatched. The germline gives CDR1 SNHLY, CDR2 FYNNEI. This CDR3 spans 15 amino acids. The CDR3 loop is CASSRQGVSTDTQYF. CDR3 in DNA: TGTGCCAGCTCCCGACAGGGGGTTTCCACAGATACGCAGTATTTT.

V usage is TRBV30 and J usage is TRBJ1-3; maybe TRBD1 (6 bases). Germline CDR1 and CDR2: GTSNPN and SVGIG (reference sequence). The CDR3 sequence is 15 residues long. The V end was cut by 8 bases, the J end by 4 bases, with 21 bases between. The CDR3 loop is CASTGGGGTGNTIYF. CDR3 nucleotides: TGTGCCAGCACCGGAGGGGGGGGGACGGGAAACACCATATATTTT.

The CDR3: CASSYSGTGIGIAFF. Written as DNA, the CDR3 is TGTGCCAGCAGTTACTCCGGGACAGGGATCGGAATAGCTTTCTTT. The chain has TRBV6-6 and TRBJ1-1; 9 positions agree with TRBD1. Germline V gene sequence: CDR1 MNHNY, CDR2 SVGAGI (reference sequence). CDR3 length: 15 residues. The V and J ends lost 0 bases and 10 bases, in that order; junction bases with no gene match: 9.

V and J are TRBV7-2 and TRBJ2-5, with 7 bases that match TRBD2. The J segment lost 7 bases and the V segment lost 4 bases, leaving 18 bases of the junction unmatched. Germline loops: CDR1 SGHTA, CDR2 FQGNSA. This CDR3 comprises 17 residues. In nucleotides, the CDR3 is TGTGCCAGCAGCTCGAACCTCCTAGCGGCACGAACGGGGACCCAGTACTTC. Protein: CASSSNLLAARTGTQYF.

The chain is built from TRBV7-9 and TRBJ2-1; TRBD2 matches 7 bases. Germline V CDR1 and CDR2: SEHNR, FQNEAQ (reference sequence). V trimming: 0 bases; J trimming: 6 bases; junction bases outside the gene matches: 5. The CDR3 runs to 15 residues. CDR3 sequence reads: CASSLAGGWVNEQFF. The CDR3 bases are TGTGCCAGCAGCTTAGCGGGAGGGTGGGTCAATGAGCAGTTCTTC.

In this sample, this clone turned up once. The chain uses TRBV4-1 and TRBJ2-5; 8 bases map to TRBD2. The germline gives CDR1 MGHRA, CDR2 YSYEKL. J gave up 5 bases and V 4 bases, and 6 bases lay outside the gene matches. The CDR3 is made up of 14 amino acids. The CDR3 reads CASSPRGGRETQYF. Here the CDR3 DNA reads TGCGCCAGCAGCCCTCGGGGGGGCCGCGAGACCCAGTACTTC.

The chain has TRBV10-2 and TRBJ1-5; 8 nucleotides line up with TRBD1. Germline values: CDR1 WSHSY, CDR2 SAAADI. With 4 bases clipped from V and 7 bases from J, the junction kept 3 bases outside the gene matches. The CDR3 totals 13 residues. CDR3 amino acids: CASSGTGTQPQHF. CDR3 in DNA: TGCGCCAGCAGTGGGACAGGGACCCAGCCCCAGCATTTT.

This chain links TRBV7-9 with TRBJ1-1, with 7 bases aligning to TRBD1. The CDR3 spans 15 residues. Germline trimming cut 6 bases from V and 1 base from J; bases unmatched to any gene: 8. Germline CDR1 reads SEHNR; CDR2 reads FQNEAQ (reference sequence). This chain's CDR3 is CASRPGDRANTEAFF. In DNA, the CDR3 is TGTGCCAGCAGACCCGGAGACAGGGCGAACACTGAAGCTTTCTTT.

The chain links TRBV6-6 to TRBJ1-3; 7 positions agree with TRBD1. The length of the CDR3 is 15 residues. With 2 bases clipped from V and 2 bases from J, the junction kept 3 bases outside the gene matches. From germline, CDR1 is MNHNY and CDR2 SVGAGI (reference sequence). As DNA, the CDR3 is TGTGCCAGCAGTTACCAGGGGGAAGCTGGAAACACCATATATTTT. This translates into CASSYQGEAGNTIYF.